This TCR beta chain was captured by sequencing in a study of T cell clonality in common variable immunodeficiency. CDR3 length equals 17 residues. CDR1 DFQATT and CDR2 SNEGSKA come from the germline V gene (reference sequence). V lost 3 bases to trimming and J lost 3 bases; unmatched junction nucleotides: 9. The sample holds many counts of this clone. From the germline J gene comes the end of the CDR3, since the read stops 3 residues before it. Assay used: immunoSEQ multiplex PCR; TCRdb lists only in-frame clones, some missing. There are roughly 70,000 clones in the sample, none observed a single time. Heparinized whole blood, 5 to 8 ml, came from each donor.

The sample taken for sequencing was peripheral blood mononuclear cells. The chain carries TRBV20-1 and TRBJ2-6; 9 nucleotides line up with TRBD1. The source is a person between 18 and 70 years old in good health. The part of the CDR3 DNA that was read is TGCAGTGCTAGTAACGACAGGGGGAACTTTGGGGCCAACGTC. Translating gives CSASNDRGNFGANV. The full CDR3 protein reads CSASNDRGNFGANVLTF.